Listed below are T cell receptor beta chains from one sample, sequenced in a study of OX40 agonist ivuxolimab in advanced cancers. Assay used: immunoSEQ multiplex PCR; TCRdb lists only in-frame clones, some missing. This table has around 67,000 clones, under 90% appearing once. This specimen was CD4+ or CD8+ T cells sorted from blood, taken in a trial of the OX40 agonist ivuxolimab. These receptors all come from an adult with an advanced solid tumor such as melanoma, head and neck, liver or kidney cancer. The CDR3 runs from the conserved cysteine through the conserved F or W. A D gene is named only where the DNA matches it firmly. Only part of the rows carry a size: once, few, many, or a class if the clone is expanded.

clone_size d_call j_call v_call cdr3_aa cdr3_nt
- TRBD2 TRBJ2-3 TRBV27 CASSSHRTSPPTDTQYF TGTGCCAGCAGTTCCCACCGGACTAGTCCTCCCACAGATACGCAGTATTTT
- - TRBJ2-3 TRBV18 CASSPPAQGPDTQYF TGTGCCAGCTCACCACCGGCTCAGGGGCCAGATACGCAGTATTTT
- - TRBJ2-1 TRBV9 CASSEGFSYNEQFF TGTGCCAGCAGCGAGGGGTTCTCCTACAATGAGCAGTTCTTC
- - TRBJ1-3 TRBV19 CASPEGNTIYF TGTGCCAGTCCCGAAGGAAACACCATATATTTT
- - TRBJ1-1 TRBV6-5 CASSASTANTEAFF TGTGCCAGCAGTGCATCGACAGCGAACACTGAAGCTTTCTTT
- TRBD1 TRBJ2-4 TRBV5-1 CASSAGTAIAKNIQYF TGCGCCAGCAGCGCTGGGACAGCTATAGCCAAAAACATTCAGTACTTC
few - TRBJ2-1 TRBV30 CAWSASWGRAVYNEQFF TGTGCCTGGAGTGCCTCGTGGGGCCGGGCTGTATACAATGAGCAGTTCTTC
- - TRBJ1-1 TRBV11-1 CASSLKGGPTEAFF TGTGCCAGCAGCTTAAAGGGGGGGCCCACTGAAGCTTTCTTT
- - TRBJ1-3 TRBV9 CASSVARDTSGNTIYF TGTGCCAGCAGCGTAGCCCGGGACACCTCTGGAAACACCATATATTTT
many - TRBJ2-3 TRBV9 CASSVGSPPDTQYF TGTGCCAGCAGCGTAGGCAGCCCCCCAGATACGCAGTATTTT
once TRBD1 TRBJ2-3 TRBV5-1 CASSLNRGVTDTQYF TGCGCCAGCAGCTTGAACAGGGGTGTGACAGATACGCAGTATTTT
few - TRBJ1-5 TRBV21-1 CASRFITRGFPQPQHF TGTGCCAGCAGATTTATTACCCGGGGCTTCCCTCAGCCCCAGCATTTT
- - TRBJ2-1 TRBV28 CASRNANEQFF TGTGCCAGCAGAAACGCCAATGAGCAGTTCTTC
- - TRBJ1-2 TRBV29-1 CSVSGLANYGYTF TGCAGCGTTTCAGGGCTGGCGAACTATGGCTACACCTTC
- TRBD1 TRBJ1-1 TRBV28 CASSTGVLRAFF TGTGCCAGCAGTACAGGGGTCCTTAGAGCTTTCTTT
once - TRBJ1-2 TRBV19 CASSLDTGGYTF TGTGCCAGTAGTCTTGACACTGGTGGCTACACCTTC